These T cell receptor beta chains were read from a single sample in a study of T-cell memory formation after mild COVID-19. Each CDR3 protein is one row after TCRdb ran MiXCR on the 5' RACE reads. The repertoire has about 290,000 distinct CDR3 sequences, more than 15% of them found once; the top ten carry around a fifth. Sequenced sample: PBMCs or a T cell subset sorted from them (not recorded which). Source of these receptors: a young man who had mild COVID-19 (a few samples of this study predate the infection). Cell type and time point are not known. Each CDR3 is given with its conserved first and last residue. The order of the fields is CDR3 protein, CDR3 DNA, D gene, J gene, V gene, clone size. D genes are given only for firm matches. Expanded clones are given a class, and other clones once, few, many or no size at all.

CASRLQGGTEAFF TGTGCCAGCAGATTACAGGGAGGAACTGAAGCTTTCTTT NA TRBJ1-1 TRBV28 many
CASSALGGVTQPQHF TGTGCCAGCAGCGCCCTCGGGGGGGTCACTCAGCCCCAGCATTTT NA TRBJ1-5 TRBV7-9 once
CASSSLQVGEAFF TGTGCCAGCAGCTCGCTCCAGGTTGGCGAAGCTTTCTTT NA TRBJ1-1 TRBV5-6 once
CASSLPRAHTDTQYF TGTGCCAGCAGCTTACCCAGGGCCCACACAGATACGCAGTATTTT NA TRBJ2-3 TRBV7-9 NA
CASSQGETSGLSTDTQYF TGTGCCAGCAGCCAAGGGGAGACTAGCGGATTGAGCACAGATACGCAGTATTTT TRBD2 TRBJ2-3 TRBV3-1 many
CASSLVLPGSGANVLTF TGCGCCAGCAGCTTGGTATTGCCAGGATCTGGGGCCAACGTCCTGACTTTC NA TRBJ2-6 TRBV5-1 NA
CASSSPYRGHSEAFF TGTGCCAGCAGCTCCCCTTATCGGGGGCACTCTGAAGCTTTCTTT NA TRBJ1-1 TRBV7-9 NA
CASSHGLAGGDYNEQFF TGCGCCAGCAGCCACGGACTAGCGGGGGGGGATTACAATGAGCAGTTCTTC TRBD2 TRBJ2-1 TRBV4-3 few
CASSLAAGVGEQYF TGCGCCAGCAGCCTAGCCGCAGGGGTGGGCGAGCAGTACTTC NA TRBJ2-7 TRBV4-1 few
CSARVGGAFLETQYF TGCAGTGCTAGAGTCGGGGGGGCTTTTTTAGAGACCCAGTACTTC TRBD2 TRBJ2-5 TRBV20-1 NA
CASSQQYTGELFF TGTGCCAGCAGCCAACAGTACACCGGGGAGCTGTTTTTT NA TRBJ2-2 TRBV7-6 many
CASSRDSPLRTDTQYF TGTGCCAGCAGTCGGGACTCTCCACTACGCACAGATACGCAGTATTTT NA TRBJ2-3 TRBV7-2 few
CASTPSNGELFF TGTGCCAGCACCCCAAGCAACGGGGAGCTGTTTTTT NA TRBJ2-2 TRBV9 few
CASSFWGVYGYTF TGTGCCAGCAGCTTTTGGGGGGTCTATGGCTACACCTTC NA TRBJ1-2 TRBV5-4 NA
CASSGEYGRNQPQHF TGTGCCAGCAGTGGGGAGTACGGTAGGAATCAGCCCCAGCATTTT NA TRBJ1-5 TRBV28 few
CASRRGEVETQYF TGTGCCAGCAGGCGGGGGGAGGTAGAGACCCAGTACTTC TRBD2 TRBJ2-5 TRBV2 NA
CASAERGPAVF TGTGCCAGCGCGGAGAGGGGACCGGCGGTCTTC NA TRBJ2-1 TRBV7-9 many
CASSFRGMSYEQYF TGCGCCAGCAGCTTCAGGGGGATGTCCTACGAGCAGTACTTC TRBD1 TRBJ2-7 TRBV5-1 NA
CSVRGAGTDTQYF TGCAGCGTGCGGGGGGCCGGCACAGATACGCAGTATTTT TRBD2 TRBJ2-3 TRBV29-1 once
CASTLGQTREKLFF TGTGCCAGCACGCTGGGACAGACTCGTGAAAAACTGTTTTTT TRBD1 TRBJ1-4 TRBV12-3/TRBV12-4 few
CASRKTGSTDTQYF TGTGCCAGCAGAAAGACAGGGAGCACAGATACGCAGTATTTT TRBD1 TRBJ2-3 TRBV6-2/TRBV6-3 few
CASSLVSGPTNYGYTF TGCGCCAGCAGCTTGGTTTCCGGGCCGACTAACTATGGCTACACCTTC NA TRBJ1-2 TRBV5-1 NA
CASRRRGEAFF TGTGCCAGCAGACGTAGAGGAGAAGCTTTCTTT NA TRBJ1-1 TRBV7-3 NA
CASSSNQQGLNEQFF TGTGCCAGCAGCTCAAACCAACAGGGGTTGAATGAGCAGTTCTTC TRBD1 TRBJ2-1 TRBV6-1 many
CASSYEGETQYF TGTGCCAGCAGTTACGAGGGAGAGACCCAGTACTTC NA TRBJ2-5 TRBV6-6 few
CASSLEPAGATYEQYF TGCGCCAGCAGCTTGGAGCCAGCGGGGGCCACCTACGAGCAGTACTTC TRBD2 TRBJ2-7 TRBV5-1 NA
CASSEGAALHF TGTGCCAGCAGCGAGGGCGCAGCCCTCCACTTT NA TRBJ1-6 TRBV7-8 many
CASSLGGLAVVYEQYF TGCGCCAGCAGCTTGGGGGGGCTAGCGGTGGTCTACGAGCAGTACTTC NA TRBJ2-7 TRBV5-1 NA
CASNPVGGVAYNEQFF TGTGCCAGCAACCCCGTGGGGGGCGTAGCCTACAATGAGCAGTTCTTC NA TRBJ2-1 TRBV7-9 NA
CASSPDPDTGELFF TGCGCCAGCAGCCCGGACCCAGACACCGGGGAGCTGTTTTTT NA TRBJ2-2 TRBV5-1 few
CASSPQGDGYGYTF TGTGCCAGCTCACCTCAGGGGGATGGCTATGGCTACACCTTC TRBD1 TRBJ1-2 TRBV18 NA
CATSDLLDRFENTEAFF TGTGCCACCAGTGACCTACTTGACAGATTCGAGAACACTGAAGCTTTCTTT NA TRBJ1-1 TRBV24-1 NA
CASSVYGSTDTQYF TGTGCCAGCAGTGTCTATGGCAGCACAGATACGCAGTATTTT NA TRBJ2-3 TRBV2 NA
CASSLVTGVETQYF TGCGCCAGCAGCTTGGTGACAGGGGTAGAGACCCAGTACTTC TRBD1 TRBJ2-5 TRBV5-1 NA
CAWSVGVAGGETQYF TGTGCCTGGAGTGTTGGAGTAGCGGGCGGAGAGACCCAGTACTTC TRBD2 TRBJ2-5 TRBV30 NA
CATSRRGGGTGELFF TGTGCCACCAGCCGCCGCGGGGGAGGTACCGGGGAGCTGTTTTTT TRBD2 TRBJ2-2 TRBV15 NA
CASSQRTSGVMQYF TGTGCCAGCAGCCAGAGGACTAGCGGGGTGATGCAGTACTTC TRBD2 TRBJ2-7 TRBV14 many
CASSDRFSAFF TGTGCCAGCAGTGATAGGTTTTCAGCTTTCTTT NA TRBJ1-1 TRBV6-1 once